This paragraph covers one T cell receptor (beta chain) sequence. What it recognizes is unknown. Data came from immunoSEQ multiplex PCR; TCRdb stores just in-frame clones and leaves some out. This sample yields around 62,000 clones, of which about 89% are seen a single time; around 2% belongs to the top ten. This specimen belongs to a study of a mutant IDH1 vaccine in newly diagnosed glioma. Study-wide context: Vaccination of patients was performed eight times, in weeks 1, 3, 5, 7, 11, 15, 19 and 23. The initiation of vaccination occurred 4-6 weeks after radiotherapy alone, or with temozolomide cycles.

Per germline, CDR1 SGHAT and CDR2 FQNNGV. Trimming removed 3 bases from V and 7 bases from J, with 12 bases in between. This CDR3 is 13 amino acids long. Regarding time point: week 11, during vaccination. In every dose of vaccine, 300 ug of mutant IDH1 20-mer peptide was given alongside topical imiquimod. Donors' newly diagnosed IDH1-mutant WHO grade 3 or 4 astrocytomas lacked nuclear ATRX. Findings and caveats of the study: Shifts in the top peripheral T cell clonotypes seemed unrelated to pseudoprogression.

Sequences were derived from PBMCs, sampled from a glioma patient whose treatment included an IDH1 peptide vaccine. The rearrangement joins TRBV11-2 to TRBJ1-2; possibly TRBD1 for D (6 bases). This clonotype originated in a man aged 35 to 55 with glioma. The CDR3 coding sequence is TGTGCCAGCAGCTTCGGGGGCGCGGGTGGCTACACCTTC. Its protein product is CASSFGGAGGYTF.